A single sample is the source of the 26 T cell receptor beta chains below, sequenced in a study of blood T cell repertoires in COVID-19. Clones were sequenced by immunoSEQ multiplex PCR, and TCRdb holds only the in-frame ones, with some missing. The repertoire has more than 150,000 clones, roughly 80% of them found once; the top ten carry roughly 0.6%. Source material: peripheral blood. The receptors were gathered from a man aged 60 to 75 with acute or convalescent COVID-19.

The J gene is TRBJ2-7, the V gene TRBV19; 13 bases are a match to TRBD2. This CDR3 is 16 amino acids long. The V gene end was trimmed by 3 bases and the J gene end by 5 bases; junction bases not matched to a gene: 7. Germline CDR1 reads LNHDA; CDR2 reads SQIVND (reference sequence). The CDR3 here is CASSMRLAGGPHEQYF. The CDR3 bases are TGTGCCAGTAGTATGCGACTAGCGGGAGGACCACACGAGCAGTACTTC.

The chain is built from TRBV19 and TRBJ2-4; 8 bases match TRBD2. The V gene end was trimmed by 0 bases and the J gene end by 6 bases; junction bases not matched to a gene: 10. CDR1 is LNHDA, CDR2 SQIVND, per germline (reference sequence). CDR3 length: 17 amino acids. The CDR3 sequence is CASSIDGNRGGGNIQYF. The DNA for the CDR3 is TGTGCCAGTAGTATAGATGGGAACCGGGGGGGAGGAAACATTCAGTACTTC.

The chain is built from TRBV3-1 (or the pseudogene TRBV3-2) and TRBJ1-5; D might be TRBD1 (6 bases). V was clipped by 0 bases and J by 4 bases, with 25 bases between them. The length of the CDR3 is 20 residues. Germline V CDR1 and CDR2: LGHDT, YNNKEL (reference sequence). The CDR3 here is CASSQDLTLSGGSRNQPQHF. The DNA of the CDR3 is TGTGCCAGCAGCCAAGATCTAACCCTCTCGGGGGGCTCTAGGAATCAGCCCCAGCATTTT.

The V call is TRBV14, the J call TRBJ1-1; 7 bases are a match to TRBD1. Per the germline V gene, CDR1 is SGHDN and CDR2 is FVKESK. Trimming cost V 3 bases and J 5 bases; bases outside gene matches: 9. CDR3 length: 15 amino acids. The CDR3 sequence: CASSHYRGLRTEAFF. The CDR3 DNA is TGTGCCAGCAGCCACTACAGGGGATTGAGGACTGAAGCTTTCTTT.

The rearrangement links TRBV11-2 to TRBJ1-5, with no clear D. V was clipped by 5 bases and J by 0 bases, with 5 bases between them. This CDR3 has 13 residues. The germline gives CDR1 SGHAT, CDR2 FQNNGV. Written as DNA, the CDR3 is TGTGCCAGCAGCATCAATAGCAATCAGCCCCAGCATTTT. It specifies CASSINSNQPQHF. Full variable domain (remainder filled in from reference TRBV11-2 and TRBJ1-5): EAGVAQSPRYKIIEKRQSVAFWCNPISGHATLYWYQQILGQGPKLLIQFQNNGVVDDSQLPKDRFSAERLKGVDSTLKIQPAKLEDSAVYLCASSINSNQPQHFGDGTRLSIL.

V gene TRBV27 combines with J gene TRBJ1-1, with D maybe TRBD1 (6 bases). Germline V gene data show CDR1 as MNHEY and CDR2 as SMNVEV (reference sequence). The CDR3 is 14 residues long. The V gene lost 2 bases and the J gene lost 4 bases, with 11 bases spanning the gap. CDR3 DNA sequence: TGTGCCAGCAGTTTAAGTGGACAGCTCACTGAAGCTTTCTTT. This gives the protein CASSLSGQLTEAFF.

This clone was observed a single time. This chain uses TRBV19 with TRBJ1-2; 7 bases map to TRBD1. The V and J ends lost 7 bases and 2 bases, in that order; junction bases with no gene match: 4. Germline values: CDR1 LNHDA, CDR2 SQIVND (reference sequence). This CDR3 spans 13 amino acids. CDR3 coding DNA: TGTGCCAGTATGGACAGGAGAAACTATGGCTACACCTTC. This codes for CASMDRRNYGYTF.

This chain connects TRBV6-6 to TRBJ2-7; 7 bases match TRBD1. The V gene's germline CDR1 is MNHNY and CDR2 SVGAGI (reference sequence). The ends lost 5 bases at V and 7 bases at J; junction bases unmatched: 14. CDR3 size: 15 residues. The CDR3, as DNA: TGTGCCAGCAGTGGGTTGGGACAGACTACAAATGAGCAGTACTTC. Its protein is CASSGLGQTTNEQYF.

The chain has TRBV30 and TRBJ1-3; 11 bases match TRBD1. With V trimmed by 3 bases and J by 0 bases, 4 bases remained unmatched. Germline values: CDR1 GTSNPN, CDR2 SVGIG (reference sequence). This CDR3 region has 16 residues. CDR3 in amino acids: CAWSPGQGDSGNTIYF. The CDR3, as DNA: TGTGCCTGGAGCCCGGGACAGGGGGACTCTGGAAACACCATATATTTT.

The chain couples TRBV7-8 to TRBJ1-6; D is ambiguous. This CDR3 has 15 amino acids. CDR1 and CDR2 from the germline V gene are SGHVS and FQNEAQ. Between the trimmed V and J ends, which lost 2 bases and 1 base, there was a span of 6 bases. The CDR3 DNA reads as TGTGCCAGCAGCTTATCGGGGTCCTATAATTCACCCCTCCACTTT. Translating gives CASSLSGSYNSPLHF. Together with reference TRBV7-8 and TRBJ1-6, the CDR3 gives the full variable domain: GAGVSQSPRYKVAKRGQDVALRCDPISGHVSLFWYQQALGQGPEFLTYFQNEAQLDKSGLPSDRFFAERPEGSVSTLKIQRTQQEDSAVYLCASSLSGSYNSPLHFGNGTRLTVT.

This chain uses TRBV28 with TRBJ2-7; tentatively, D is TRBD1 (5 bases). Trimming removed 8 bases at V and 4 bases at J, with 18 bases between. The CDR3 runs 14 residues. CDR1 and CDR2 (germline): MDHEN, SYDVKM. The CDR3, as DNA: TGTGCCAGCGAAGGGGCGGAACCCCTTTACGAGCAGTACTTC. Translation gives CASEGAEPLYEQYF.

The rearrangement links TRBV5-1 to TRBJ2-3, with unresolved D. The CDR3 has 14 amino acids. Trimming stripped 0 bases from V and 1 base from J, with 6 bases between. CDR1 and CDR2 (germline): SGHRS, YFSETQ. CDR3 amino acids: CASSLEHRTDTQYF. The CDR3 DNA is TGCGCCAGCAGCTTGGAACATCGCACAGATACGCAGTATTTT.

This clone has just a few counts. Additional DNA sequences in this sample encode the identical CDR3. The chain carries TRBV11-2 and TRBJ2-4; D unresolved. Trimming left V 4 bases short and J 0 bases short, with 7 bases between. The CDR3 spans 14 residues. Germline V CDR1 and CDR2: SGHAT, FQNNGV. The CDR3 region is CASSSRLAKNIQYF. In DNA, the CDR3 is TGTGCCAGCAGCTCGAGACTAGCCAAAAACATTCAGTACTTC.

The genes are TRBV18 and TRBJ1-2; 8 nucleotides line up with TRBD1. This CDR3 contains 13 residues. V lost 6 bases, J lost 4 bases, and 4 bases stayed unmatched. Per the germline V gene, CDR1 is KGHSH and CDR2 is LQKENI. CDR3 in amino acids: CASSPGTGYGYTF. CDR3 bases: TGTGCCAGCTCGCCCGGGACAGGCTATGGCTACACCTTC.

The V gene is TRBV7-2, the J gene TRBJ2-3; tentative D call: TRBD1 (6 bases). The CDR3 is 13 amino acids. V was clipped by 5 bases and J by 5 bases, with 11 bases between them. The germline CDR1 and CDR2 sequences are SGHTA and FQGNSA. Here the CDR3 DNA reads TGTGCCAGCAGCAACAGGGTTGGAGATACGCAGTATTTT. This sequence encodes CASSNRVGDTQYF.

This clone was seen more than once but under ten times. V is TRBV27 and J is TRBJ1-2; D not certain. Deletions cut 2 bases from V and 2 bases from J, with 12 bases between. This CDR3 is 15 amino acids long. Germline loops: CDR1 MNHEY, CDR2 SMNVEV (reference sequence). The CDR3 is CASSLGPGFNYGYTF. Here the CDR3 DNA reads TGTGCCAGCAGTTTAGGGCCGGGATTCAACTATGGCTACACCTTC.

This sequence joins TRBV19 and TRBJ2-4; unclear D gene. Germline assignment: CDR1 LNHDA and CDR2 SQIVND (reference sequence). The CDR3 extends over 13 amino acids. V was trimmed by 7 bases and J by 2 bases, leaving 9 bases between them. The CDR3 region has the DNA TGTGCCAGTATCGGTGTAACCAAAAACATTCAGTACTTC. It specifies CASIGVTKNIQYF.

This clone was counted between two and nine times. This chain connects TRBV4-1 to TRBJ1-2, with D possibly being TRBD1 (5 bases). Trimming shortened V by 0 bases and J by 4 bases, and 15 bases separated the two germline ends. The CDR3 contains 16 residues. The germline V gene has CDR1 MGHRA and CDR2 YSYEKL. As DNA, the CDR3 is TGCGCCAGCAGCCAAGATTTGACAGCCGAGAGCTATGGCTACACCTTC. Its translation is CASSQDLTAESYGYTF.

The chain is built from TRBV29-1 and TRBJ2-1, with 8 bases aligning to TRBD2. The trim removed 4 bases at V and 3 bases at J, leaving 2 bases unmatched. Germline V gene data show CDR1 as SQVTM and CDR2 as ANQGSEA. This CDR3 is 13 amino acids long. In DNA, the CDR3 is TGCAGCGTTGGGGCGGGGGGCTACAATGAGCAGTTCTTC. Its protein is CSVGAGGYNEQFF.

CDR3 coding DNA: TGTGCAAGTCGCTTCGCAGCTAACTATGGCTACACCTTC. Translation gives CASRFAANYGYTF. The V and J genes are TRBV12-2 and TRBJ1-2; the D call TRBD1 from the table was never checked on the DNA. TRBV12-2 is recorded as a pseudogene. The CDR3 extends over 13 amino acids.

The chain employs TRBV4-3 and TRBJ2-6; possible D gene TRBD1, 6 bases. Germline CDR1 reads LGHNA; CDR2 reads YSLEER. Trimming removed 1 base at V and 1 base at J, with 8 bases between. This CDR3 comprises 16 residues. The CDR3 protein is CASSQGTGSGANVLTF. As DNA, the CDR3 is TGCGCCAGCAGCCAAGGTACAGGGTCTGGGGCCAACGTCCTGACTTTC.

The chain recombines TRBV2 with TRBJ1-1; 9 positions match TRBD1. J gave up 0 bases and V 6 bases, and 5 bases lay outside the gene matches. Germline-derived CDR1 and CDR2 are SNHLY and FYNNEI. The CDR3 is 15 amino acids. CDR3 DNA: TGTGCCAGCAGAACAGGGGGCGGGATGAACACTGAAGCTTTCTTT. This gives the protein CASRTGGGMNTEAFF.

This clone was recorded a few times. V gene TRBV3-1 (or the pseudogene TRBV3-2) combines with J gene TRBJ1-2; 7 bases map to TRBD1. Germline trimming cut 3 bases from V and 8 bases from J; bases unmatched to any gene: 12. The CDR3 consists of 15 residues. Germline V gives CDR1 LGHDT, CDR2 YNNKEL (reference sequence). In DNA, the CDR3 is TGTGCCAGCAGCCAGGGACAGCATACATCGGGCGGCTACACCTTC. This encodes CASSQGQHTSGGYTF.

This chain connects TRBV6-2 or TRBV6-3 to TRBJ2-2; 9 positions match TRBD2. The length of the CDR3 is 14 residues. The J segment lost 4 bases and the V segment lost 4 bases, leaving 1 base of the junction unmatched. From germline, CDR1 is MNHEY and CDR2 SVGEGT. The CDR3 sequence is CASSWREGTGELFF. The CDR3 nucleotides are TGTGCCAGCAGTTGGCGGGAGGGCACCGGGGAGCTGTTTTTT.

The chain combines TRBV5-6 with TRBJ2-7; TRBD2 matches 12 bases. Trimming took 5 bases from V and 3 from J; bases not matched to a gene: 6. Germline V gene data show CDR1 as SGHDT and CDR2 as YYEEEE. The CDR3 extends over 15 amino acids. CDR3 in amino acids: CASSPGLAGIYEQYF. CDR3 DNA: TGTGCCAGCAGTCCAGGACTAGCGGGGATCTACGAGCAGTACTTC.

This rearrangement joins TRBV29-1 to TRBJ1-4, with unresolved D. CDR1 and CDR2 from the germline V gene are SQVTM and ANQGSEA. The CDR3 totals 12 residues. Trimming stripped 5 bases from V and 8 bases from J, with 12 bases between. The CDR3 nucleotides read TGCAGCGTTCGCGGCCCTAGCGAAAAACTGTTTTTT. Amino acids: CSVRGPSEKLFF.